The 17 T cell receptor beta chains reported below all come from one sample, sequenced in a study of glioma-infiltrating T cells after dendritic cell vaccination (dated by TCRdb to about 2016). In the paper's terms, the time point label means: after dendritic cell vaccination, including at tumor progression/relapse. The vaccine consisted of monocyte-derived dendritic cells cultured approximately 7 days with IL-4 and GM-CSF, then pulsed overnight with autologous tumor lysate. Preparation of the library involved the immunoSEQ multiplex PCR assay. TCRdb took this table from immuneACCESS and kept in-frame rearrangements with V and J called. Such tables lack part of the clones; where checked against another copy, unresolved V genes explain under half of the gap, and the rest is unexplained. This sample comprises 2,000 to 2,500 clones, about 80% of them detected only once. The ten biggest clones cover about 12% of the sample.

The source was tumor tissue, collected after dendritic cell vaccination. The receptors stem from a human donor with glioblastoma.

This chain connects TRBV19 to TRBJ2-3, with TRBD2 as a possible D gene (6 bases). V shed 5 bases and J shed 1 base, with 13 bases lying between them. This CDR3 has 15 residues. The V gene's germline CDR1 is LNHDA and CDR2 SQIVND (reference sequence). The CDR3: CASSSGWEGTDTQYF. The CDR3 bases are TGTGCCAGTAGTTCCGGTTGGGAGGGCACAGATACGCAGTATTTT. Drawing the rest from reference TRBV19 and TRBJ2-3, the complete variable domain is DGGITQSPKYLFRKEGQNVTLSCEQNLNHDAMYWYRQDPGQGLRLIYYSQIVNDFQKGDIAEGYSVSREKKESFPLTVTSAQKNPTAFYLCASSSGWEGTDTQYFGPGTRLTVL.

The V gene is TRBV29-1, the J gene TRBJ2-2, with 8 bases identical to TRBD2. The J segment lost 4 bases and the V segment lost 4 bases, leaving 5 bases of the junction unmatched. Per germline, CDR1 SQVTM and CDR2 ANQGSEA. CDR3 length: 14 residues. CDR3 DNA: TGCAGCGTTGCGGGAGGGCCGGGCACCGGGGAGCTGTTTTTT. Its translation is CSVAGGPGTGELFF.

The V gene is TRBV7-9, the J gene TRBJ1-1; 8 bases are shared with TRBD1. V was pared by 4 bases and J by 0 bases, with 4 bases of the junction left unmatched. The CDR3 runs 15 residues. Germline V gene sequence: CDR1 SEHNR, CDR2 FQNEAQ (reference sequence). The CDR3 reads CASSSGQGVNTEAFF. CDR3 bases: TGTGCCAGCAGCTCAGGACAGGGAGTGAACACTGAAGCTTTCTTT.

This sequence joins TRBV5-4 and TRBJ2-5; D may be TRBD1 (6 bases). Per the germline V gene, CDR1 is SGHNT and CDR2 is YYREEE (reference sequence). V was shortened by 0 bases and J by 4 bases, with 13 bases between the two germline ends. CDR3 size: 15 residues. CDR3 nucleotide sequence: TGTGCCAGCAGCTTGGATCAGGGGCGCATAGAGACCCAGTACTTC. Translating it yields CASSLDQGRIETQYF.

The chain recombines TRBV7-2 with TRBJ2-1; D may be TRBD2 (7 bases). The V gene lost 1 base and the J gene lost 9 bases, with 25 bases spanning the gap. This CDR3 has 18 residues. Looked up from germline, CDR1 is SGHTA and CDR2 is FQGNSA. CDR3 amino acids: CASSLEILGRGPAREQFF. The CDR3 DNA reads TGTGCCAGCAGCTTAGAGATCTTAGGGCGGGGGCCTGCCCGTGAGCAGTTCTTC.

This chain joins TRBV19 and TRBJ2-5, with D unclear. V lost 5 bases, J lost 0 bases, and 7 bases lay in between. This CDR3 has 13 amino acids. The germline V gene has CDR1 LNHDA and CDR2 SQIVND (reference sequence). The DNA of the CDR3 is TGTGCCAGTAGTCCTGAGTACCAAGAGACCCAGTACTTC. As protein: CASSPEYQETQYF.

The chain recombines TRBV5-1 with TRBJ2-5; 8 bases map to TRBD2. CDR3 size: 15 residues. With 4 bases clipped from V and 4 bases from J, the junction kept 9 bases outside the gene matches. The germline gives CDR1 SGHRS, CDR2 YFSETQ. CDR3 loop: CASSSSSGSTETQYF. CDR3 bases: TGCGCCAGCAGCAGTTCGAGCGGGAGTACAGAGACCCAGTACTTC. The entire variable domain, with the rest obtained from reference TRBV5-1 and TRBJ2-5, is as follows: KAGVTQTPRYLIKTRGQQVTLSCSPISGHRSVSWYQQTPGQGLQFLFEYFSETQRNKGNFPGRFSGRQFSNSRSEMNVSTLELGDSALYLCASSSSSGSTETQYFGPGTRLLVL.

The chain links TRBV19 to TRBJ2-6, with 8 nucleotides matching TRBD1. The CDR3 spans 15 residues. The junction had 3 bases not matched to a gene; V was cut back by 6 bases and J by 2 bases. CDR1 LNHDA and CDR2 SQIVND come from the germline V gene (reference sequence). The CDR3 DNA follows: TGTGCCAGTAGGGCAGGGGGCGCTGGGGCCAACGTCCTGACTTTC. It specifies CASRAGGAGANVLTF. The variable domain in full, with the rest retrieved from reference TRBV19 and TRBJ2-6, is DGGITQSPKYLFRKEGQNVTLSCEQNLNHDAMYWYRQDPGQGLRLIYYSQIVNDFQKGDIAEGYSVSREKKESFPLTVTSAQKNPTAFYLCASRAGGAGANVLTFGAGSRLTVL.

This clone occurred a few times. The genes are TRBV29-1 and TRBJ1-1; 7 nucleotides align to TRBD1. CDR3 length: 14 residues. V shed 1 base, J shed 4 bases, and the junction held 6 bases outside the gene matches. CDR1 is SQVTM, CDR2 ANQGSEA, per germline. CDR3 loop: CSVEVTQGFTEAFF. As DNA, the CDR3 is TGCAGCGTTGAAGTCACACAGGGGTTCACTGAAGCTTTCTTT. Together with reference TRBV29-1 and TRBJ1-1, the CDR3 gives the full variable domain: SAVISQKPSRDICQRGTSLTIQCQVDSQVTMMFWYRQQPGQSLTLIATANQGSEATYESGFVIDKFPISRPNLTFSTLTVSNMSPEDSSIYLCSVEVTQGFTEAFFGQGTRLTVV.

The rearrangement joins TRBV11-2 to TRBJ2-7; TRBD2 aligns across 7 bases. The V gene's germline CDR1 is SGHAT and CDR2 FQNNGV. Unmatched junction bases numbered 7, after V lost 3 bases and J lost 2 bases. The CDR3 contains 15 residues. The CDR3: CASSFFAGDTYEQYF. CDR3 bases: TGTGCCAGCAGCTTCTTCGCGGGAGATACCTACGAGCAGTACTTC.

Comments on this clone: Different DNA sequences within this sample yield the same CDR3. Here the CDR3 DNA reads TGTGCCAGCAGCCAAGGGTCGCAGGTTAGAGATACGCAGTATTTT. It is translated as CASSQGSQVRDTQYF. The J gene is TRBJ2-3, the V gene TRBV4-2, with unresolved D. CDR3 length: 15 amino acids. Between the trimmed V and J ends, which lost 1 base and 5 bases, there was a span of 13 bases. Germline loops: CDR1 LGHNA, CDR2 YNFKEQ.

V is TRBV6-1 and J is TRBJ2-7; 8 bases map to TRBD1. The CDR3 is 15 residues long. J lost 2 bases, V lost 0 bases, and 3 bases had no gene match. Germline CDR1 is MNHNS and CDR2 is SASEGT. As DNA, the CDR3 is TGTGCCAGCAGTGAAGCGCCGACAGGGGCCTACGAGCAGTACTTC. It codes for CASSEAPTGAYEQYF.

This sequence joins TRBV10-1 and TRBJ2-3; D gene unclear. CDR1 is WNHNN, CDR2 SYGVQD, per germline (reference sequence). The ends were cut back, 0 bases at V and 2 bases at J, with 12 bases in the middle. The CDR3 sequence is 16 residues long. CDR3 amino acids: CASSESWVAFTDTQYF. Written as DNA, the CDR3 is TGCGCCAGCAGTGAGTCGTGGGTAGCCTTCACAGATACGCAGTATTTT.

This clone was seen once. V and J are TRBV7-3 and TRBJ2-5, with D possibly matching TRBD2 (6 bases). The germline V gene encodes CDR1 SGHTA and CDR2 FQGTGA. The CDR3 extends over 14 amino acids. V was shortened by 3 bases and J by 5 bases, with 13 bases between the two germline ends. CDR3 DNA: TGTGCCAGCAGCTTGGGCGGAGGGTGGGAGACCCAGTACTTC. Translating it yields CASSLGGGWETQYF.

This clone was seen a handful of times. The V and J genes are TRBV6-6 and TRBJ2-1; perhaps TRBD2 as D (6 bases). CDR3 size: 13 residues. V gave up 6 bases and J gave up 8 bases, with 14 bases separating them. CDR1 is MNHNY and CDR2 is SVGAGI in the germline V gene (reference sequence). In DNA form, the CDR3 reads TGTGCCAGCAGCCGGACTACTTTCGATGAGCAGTTCTTC. Translating it yields CASSRTTFDEQFF.

The CDR3 bases are TGTGCCTGGAGTAAACCGGTGAGCGCAGGCAATCAGCCCCAGCATTTT. Translation gives CAWSKPVSAGNQPQHF. The chain has TRBV30 and TRBJ1-5, with unresolved D. Germline V gene data show CDR1 as GTSNPN and CDR2 as SVGIG (reference sequence). The V end lost 2 bases, the J end lost 2 bases, and 16 bases lay between the germline ends. The CDR3 spans 16 residues.

The J gene is TRBJ2-3, the V gene TRBV15, with a weak D call TRBD2 (5 bases). V gave up 0 bases and J gave up 1 base, with 17 bases separating them. This CDR3 has 18 amino acids. CDR1 LNHNV and CDR2 YYDKDF come from the germline V gene (reference sequence). Here the CDR3 reads CATSREWIRRSGTDTQYF. DNA for the CDR3: TGTGCCACCAGCAGAGAGTGGATCAGGAGGTCGGGCACAGATACGCAGTATTTT.